The 21 T cell receptor beta chains in this list originate from one sample, sequenced in a study of blood T cell repertoires in COVID-19 (dated by TCRdb to the early 2020s). Library preparation employed the immunoSEQ multiplex PCR assay. This immuneACCESS table, as held by TCRdb, lists in-frame sequences with V and J called but not all clones. Of the missing ones, under half trace to an unresolved V gene in checked studies; the others have no known cause. Here the sample has more than 45,000 clones; around 90% occur a single time. In total, the top ten clones hold approximately 1.3% of the sample. Sequencing was carried out using peripheral blood. The origin of the receptors is a man aged 55 to 70 with acute or convalescent COVID-19.

The V gene is TRBV14, the J gene TRBJ1-1; 10 nucleotides line up with TRBD1. Germline lookup yields CDR1 SGHDN and CDR2 FVKESK. The CDR3 is made up of 19 amino acids. V trimming: 0 bases; J trimming: 4 bases; junction bases outside the gene matches: 14. The CDR3 DNA reads TGTGCCAGCAGCCAAGATCTCTCAGGGACAGGGGTTTTGGGCACTGAAGCTTTCTTT. Residues: CASSQDLSGTGVLGTEAFF. The full variable domain, in which reference TRBV14 and TRBJ1-1 provide the parts outside the CDR3, is EAGVTQFPSHSVIEKGQTVTLRCDPISGHDNLYWYRRVMGKEIKFLLHFVKESKQDESGMPNNRFLAERTGGTYSTLKVQPAELEDSGVYFCASSQDLSGTGVLGTEAFFGQGTRLTVV.

The genes are TRBV23-1 and TRBJ2-7; D remains ambiguous. TRBV23-1 is marked as an open reading frame, function uncertain. V lost 1 base and J lost 1, with 8 bases in between. This CDR3 comprises 14 residues. CDR3 coding DNA: TGCGCCAGCAGTCAATTGAACAGATCCTACGAGCAGTACTTC. It yields the protein CASSQLNRSYEQYF.

The rearrangement links TRBV6-6 to TRBJ1-6; 9 positions match TRBD1. The CDR3 spans 14 residues. In germline, CDR1 is MNHNY, CDR2 SVGAGI (reference sequence). V lost 7 bases to trimming and J lost 7 bases; unmatched junction nucleotides: 5. CDR3 amino acids: CASTPDRGNSPLHF. Written as DNA, the CDR3 is TGTGCCAGCACCCCAGACAGGGGGAATTCACCCCTCCACTTT.

This clone was counted once. The rearrangement links TRBV3-1 (or the pseudogene TRBV3-2) to TRBJ2-7; TRBD2 matches at 10 bases. This CDR3 spans 15 amino acids. Germline V gene lookup returns CDR1 LGHDT and CDR2 YNNKEL (reference sequence). With 1 base clipped from V and 6 bases from J, the junction kept 6 bases outside the gene matches. The CDR3: CASSQGSGGLSEQYF. In DNA, the CDR3 is TGTGCCAGCAGCCAAGGTAGCGGGGGGCTAAGCGAGCAGTACTTC.

J is TRBJ2-5 and V is TRBV5-1; TRBD2 agrees at 10 bases. This CDR3 has 14 residues. CDR1 is SGHRS, CDR2 YFSETQ, per germline. Losses at the gene ends were 3 bases for V and 1 base for J; bases not matched to a gene: 0. CDR3 amino acids: CASSWTSGQETQYF. CDR3 bases: TGCGCCAGCAGCTGGACTAGCGGCCAAGAGACCCAGTACTTC.

This chain links TRBV18 with TRBJ1-5, with 8 bases that match TRBD1. The trim removed 4 bases at V and 2 bases at J, leaving 7 bases unmatched. Germline CDR1 is KGHSH and CDR2 is LQKENI. This CDR3 spans 16 amino acids. The CDR3 sequence: CASSRAGTGGNQPQHF. For the CDR3, the DNA is TGTGCCAGCTCACGTGCCGGGACAGGTGGCAATCAGCCCCAGCATTTT.

J is TRBJ2-1 and V is TRBV6-5; 8 nucleotides agree with TRBD2. J gave up 5 bases and V 2 bases, and 8 bases lay outside the gene matches. Germline V gene data show CDR1 as MNHEY and CDR2 as SVGAGI. The length of the CDR3 is 16 residues. CDR3: CASSYPGLDPNNEQFF. The CDR3 nucleotides read TGTGCCAGCAGTTACCCGGGACTAGACCCAAACAATGAGCAGTTCTTC.

The chain joins TRBV28 to TRBJ1-4; 10 bases agree with TRBD1. J lost 5 bases, V lost 6 bases, and 6 bases had no gene match. In germline, CDR1 is MDHEN, CDR2 SYDVKM. The CDR3 is made up of 15 amino acids. As DNA, the CDR3 is TGTGCCAGCAGCAACAGACAGGGGGCGAATGAAAAACTGTTTTTT. Translated, it gives CASSNRQGANEKLFF.

The genes are TRBV29-1 and TRBJ2-1; 10 nucleotides align to TRBD2. Germline V lookup: CDR1 SQVTM, CDR2 ANQGSEA. J gave up 8 bases and V 0 bases, and 10 bases lay outside the gene matches. CDR3 length: 16 residues. The CDR3 reads CSVEDSPSGRLDEQFF. DNA for the CDR3: TGCAGCGTTGAAGATAGTCCTAGCGGGAGATTAGATGAGCAGTTCTTC.

This rearrangement joins TRBV19 to TRBJ2-5; tentatively, D is TRBD2 (5 bases). Germline V lookup: CDR1 LNHDA, CDR2 SQIVND (reference sequence). The CDR3 runs to 15 residues. Trimming shortened V by 3 bases and J by 3 bases, and 14 bases separated the two germline ends. CDR3 DNA: TGTGCCAGTAGTATCCAGGACTCCTCTAAAGAGACCCAGTACTTC. Protein product: CASSIQDSSKETQYF.

This rearrangement joins TRBV6-5 to TRBJ1-1, with unresolved D. The CDR3 is 12 residues long. CDR1 is MNHEY, CDR2 SVGAGI, per germline. V shed 6 bases and J shed 7 bases, with 12 bases lying between them. The CDR3 is CASSRAGDEAFF. The CDR3 DNA sequence: TGTGCCAGCAGCCGAGCCGGGGATGAAGCTTTCTTT.

This sequence joins TRBV19 and TRBJ1-5; 7 bases align to TRBD1. This CDR3 comprises 14 residues. V was clipped by 4 bases and J by 4 bases; unmatched bases: 4. Germline CDR1 reads LNHDA; CDR2 reads SQIVND (reference sequence). The CDR3 is CASSNPGGNQPQHF. The CDR3, as DNA: TGTGCCAGTAGTAATCCAGGGGGAAATCAGCCCCAGCATTTT.

The V gene is TRBV30, the J gene TRBJ1-5, with 11 bases that match TRBD1. The J segment lost 4 bases and the V segment lost 3 bases, leaving 5 bases of the junction unmatched. The length of the CDR3 is 15 residues. CDR1 and CDR2 (germline): GTSNPN, SVGIG (reference sequence). The CDR3 here is CAWSGDRGDNQPQHF. The CDR3 bases are TGTGCCTGGAGCGGGGACAGGGGGGATAATCAGCCCCAGCATTTT.

The chain couples TRBV19 to TRBJ2-1; 7 bases agree with TRBD2. Germline loops: CDR1 LNHDA, CDR2 SQIVND (reference sequence). With V trimmed by 7 bases and J by 2 bases, 2 bases remained unmatched. The CDR3 has 13 amino acids. CDR3 DNA sequence: TGTGCCAGTACGGCGGGGGCCTACAATGAGCAGTTCTTC. This translates into CASTAGAYNEQFF.

The chain couples TRBV7-9 to TRBJ2-7, with D possibly matching TRBD1 (6 bases). Germline V CDR1 and CDR2: SEHNR, FQNEAQ (reference sequence). The germline V and J ends were trimmed by 4 bases and 0 bases, with 16 bases remaining between them. The CDR3 sequence is 16 residues long. CDR3 residues: CASSSPGTKDSYEQYF. CDR3 coding DNA: TGTGCCAGCAGCTCGCCCGGGACAAAGGACTCCTACGAGCAGTACTTC.

The chain combines TRBV6-6 with TRBJ2-1, with 9 bases that match TRBD2. With V trimmed by 6 bases and J by 8 bases, 14 bases remained unmatched. Germline CDR1 MNHNY, CDR2 SVGAGI (reference sequence). There are 16 residues in the CDR3. Here the CDR3 DNA reads TGTGCCAGCAGGGCCTCGGGGTTAGCGGGAGCTCATGAGCAGTTCTTC. Translating gives CASRASGLAGAHEQFF.

V and J are TRBV4-1 and TRBJ1-5; no clear D gene. Germline V lookup: CDR1 MGHRA, CDR2 YSYEKL. Trimming removed 6 bases from V and 6 bases from J, with 12 bases in between. The CDR3 has 13 residues. The DNA for the CDR3 is TGCGCCAGCAGTCAACTCCGGAGTCAGCCCCAGCATTTT. Its protein is CASSQLRSQPQHF.

CDR3 DNA: TGTGCCAGCAGTTTGGTGCAGGTTCGGACTGAAGCTTTCTTT. This gives the protein CASSLVQVRTEAFF. J is TRBJ1-1 and V is TRBV28, with no clear D. The CDR3 consists of 14 residues. The V end was cut by 3 bases, the J end by 5 bases, with 13 bases between. Per the germline V gene, CDR1 is MDHEN and CDR2 is SYDVKM. Variable domain in full (rest from reference TRBV28 and TRBJ1-1): DVKVTQSSRYLVKRTGEKVFLECVQDMDHENMFWYRQDPGLGLRLIYFSYDVKMKEKGDIPEGYSVSREKKERFSLILESASTNQTSMYLCASSLVQVRTEAFFGQGTRLTVV.

The chain has TRBV7-6 and TRBJ2-2; no clear D. With 0 bases removed from V and 1 base from J, the gap between germline ends came to 9 bases. The CDR3 loop spans 16 amino acids. In germline, CDR1 is SGHVS, CDR2 FNYEAQ. CDR3 protein: CASSLARGENTGELFF. The CDR3, as DNA: TGTGCCAGCAGCTTAGCGCGAGGAGAGAACACCGGGGAGCTGTTTTTT.

The DNA of the CDR3 is TGTGCCAGCAGTTCGGGAGACGGGAACGCAGATACGCAGTATTTT. It specifies CASSSGDGNADTQYF. The rearrangement uses TRBV6-5 and TRBJ2-3, with a tentative D call TRBD2 (6 bases). CDR3 length: 15 amino acids. V lost 4 bases to trimming and J lost 4 bases, with 15 bases between them. CDR1 is MNHEY and CDR2 is SVGAGI in the germline V gene.

The V gene is TRBV7-9, the J gene TRBJ1-5; D gene unclear. CDR3 length: 13 amino acids. CDR1 and CDR2 (germline): SEHNR, FQNEAQ (reference sequence). V gave up 6 bases and J gave up 5 bases, with 11 bases separating them. CDR3 amino acids: CASRPSLDQPQHF. The CDR3 DNA reads TGTGCCAGCAGACCCTCCTTAGATCAGCCCCAGCATTTT. The complete variable domain, with remaining parts taken from reference TRBV7-9 and TRBJ1-5, reads DTGVSQNPRHKITKRGQNVTFRCDPISEHNRLYWYRQTLGQGPEFLTYFQNEAQLEKSRLLSDRFSAERPKGSFSTLEIQRTEQGDSAMYLCASRPSLDQPQHFGDGTRLSIL.